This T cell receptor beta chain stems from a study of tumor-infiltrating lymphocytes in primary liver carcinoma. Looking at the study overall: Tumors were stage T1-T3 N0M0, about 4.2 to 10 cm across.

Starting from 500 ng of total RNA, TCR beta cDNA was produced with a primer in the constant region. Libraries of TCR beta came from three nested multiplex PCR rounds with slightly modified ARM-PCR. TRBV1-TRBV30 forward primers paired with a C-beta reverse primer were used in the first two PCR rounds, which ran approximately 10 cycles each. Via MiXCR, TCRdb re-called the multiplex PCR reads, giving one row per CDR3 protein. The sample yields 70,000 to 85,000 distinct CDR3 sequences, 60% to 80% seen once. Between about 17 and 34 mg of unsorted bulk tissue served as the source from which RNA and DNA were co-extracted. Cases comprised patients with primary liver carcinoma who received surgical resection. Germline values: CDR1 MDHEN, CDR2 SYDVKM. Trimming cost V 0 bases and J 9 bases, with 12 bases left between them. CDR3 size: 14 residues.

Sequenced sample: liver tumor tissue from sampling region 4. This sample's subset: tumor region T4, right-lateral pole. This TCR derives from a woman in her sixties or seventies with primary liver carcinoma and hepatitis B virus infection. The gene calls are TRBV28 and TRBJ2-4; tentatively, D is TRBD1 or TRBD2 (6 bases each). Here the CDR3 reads CASSLWGGVGIQYF. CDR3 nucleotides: TGTGCCAGCAGTTTATGGGGGGGCGTCGGCATTCAGTACTTC.